A single sample gave rise to the 18 T cell receptor beta chains below, sequenced in a study of cytomegalovirus exposure and HLA in healthy donors. The PCR contained 60 Vbeta and 13 Jbeta primers. TCRdb's table, derived via immunoSEQ multiplex PCR, lists solely in-frame clones and lacks some. Its table lists about 130,000 clones. Sequences were obtained from PBMCs. The source is a man aged 25-45 years in good health and CMV-seronegative.

J is TRBJ2-6 and V is TRBV18, with D possibly matching TRBD1 (6 bases). The CDR3 covers 15 residues. Germline CDR1 is KGHSH and CDR2 is LQKENI. Trimming shortened V by 3 bases and J by 13 bases, and 19 bases separated the two germline ends. CDR3 bases: TGTGCCAGCTCACCGACTCCGGGACATTCAAGTGTCCTGACTTTC. Encoded protein: CASSPTPGHSSVLTF.

The gene calls are TRBV19 and TRBJ2-2; D may be TRBD2 (5 bases). The CDR3 has 13 amino acids. Trimming took 5 bases from V and 3 from J, leaving 7 bases between them. Per germline, CDR1 LNHDA and CDR2 SQIVND (reference sequence). CDR3 bases: TGTGCCAGTAGTGGGAGTTACACCGGGGAGCTGTTTTTT. Translating gives CASSGSYTGELFF.

The gene calls are TRBV27 and TRBJ1-2, with D possibly TRBD1 on 5 matching bases. In germline, CDR1 is MNHEY, CDR2 SMNVEV (reference sequence). The V gene lost 2 bases and the J gene lost 4 bases, with 11 bases spanning the gap. The CDR3 length is 14 residues. CDR3 amino acids: CASSLKRGIYGYTF. Here the CDR3 DNA reads TGTGCCAGCAGTTTAAAGCGGGGGATCTATGGCTACACCTTC.

The V and J genes are TRBV5-1 and TRBJ2-3; D remains ambiguous. Between the trimmed V and J ends, which lost 8 bases and 2 bases, there was a span of 6 bases. CDR1 and CDR2 from the germline V gene are SGHRS and YFSETQ. The length of the CDR3 is 11 residues. The DNA for the CDR3 is TGCGCCAGTTCTAACACAGATACGCAGTATTTT. Protein product: CASSNTDTQYF.

The chain combines TRBV25-1 with TRBJ1-6; D is perhaps TRBD1 (6 bases). Germline CDR1 is MGHDK and CDR2 is SYGVNS. This CDR3 comprises 14 residues. The V and J ends lost 3 bases and 8 bases respectively, with 11 bases between them. CDR3 bases: TGTGCCAGCAGTGATACAGGGCGGGATTCACCCCTCCACTTT. It translates to CASSDTGRDSPLHF.

The gene calls are TRBV18 and TRBJ2-1, with TRBD1 matching over 8 bases. With 1 base clipped from V and 9 bases from J, the junction kept 8 bases outside the gene matches. Germline CDR1 KGHSH, CDR2 LQKENI. The CDR3 spans 15 residues. The chain's CDR3 is CASSPRGQGAAEQFF. The CDR3 nucleotides are TGTGCCAGCTCACCACGTGGCCAGGGGGCTGCTGAGCAGTTCTTC. The entire variable domain, with the rest obtained from reference TRBV18 and TRBJ2-1, is as follows: NAGVMQNPRHLVRRRGQEARLRCSPMKGHSHVYWYRQLPEEGLKFMVYLQKENIIDESGMPKERFSAEFPKEGPSILRIQQVVRGDSAAYFCASSPRGQGAAEQFFGPGTRLTVL.

V gene TRBV4-3 combines with J gene TRBJ2-2; 8 bases match TRBD1. CDR1 and CDR2 from the germline V gene are LGHNA and YSLEER. The CDR3 runs to 17 residues. The trim removed 0 bases at V and 4 bases at J, leaving 7 bases unmatched. Written as DNA, the CDR3 is TGCGCCAGCAGCCAAGAGTCAGGGGGCCTAGGCACCGGGGAGCTGTTTTTT. As protein: CASSQESGGLGTGELFF.

The chain has TRBV7-9 and TRBJ1-2, with D perhaps TRBD1 (5 bases). Germline CDR1 and CDR2: SEHNR and FQNEAQ (reference sequence). The germline V and J ends were trimmed by 1 base and 2 bases, with 17 bases remaining between them. This CDR3 comprises 17 residues. CDR3 residues: CASSLDGATINNYGYTF. The CDR3 nucleotides are TGTGCCAGCAGCTTAGATGGGGCAACCATTAACAACTATGGCTACACCTTC.

The chain has TRBV10-3 and TRBJ2-7; 9 positions match TRBD2. CDR3 length: 13 amino acids. Germline assignment: CDR1 ENHRY and CDR2 SYGVKD. J was trimmed by 4 bases and V by 6 bases; bases with no gene match: 4. The CDR3 loop reads CAIRGLATYEQYF. The CDR3 DNA is TGTGCCATCAGAGGACTAGCGACTTACGAGCAGTACTTC.

This chain uses TRBV2 with TRBJ2-1, with 10 nucleotides matching TRBD2. This CDR3 is built from 13 residues. Germline V gives CDR1 SNHLY, CDR2 FYNNEI. Trimming cost V 7 bases and J 7 bases; bases outside gene matches: 4. CDR3 amino acids: CASTETSGNEQFF. CDR3 DNA: TGTGCCAGCACGGAGACTAGCGGGAATGAGCAGTTCTTC.

The chain employs TRBV27 and TRBJ2-7; D not resolved. The CDR3 loop spans 14 amino acids. The V and J ends lost 5 bases and 4 bases respectively, with 15 bases between them. Germline V lookup: CDR1 MNHEY, CDR2 SMNVEV (reference sequence). CDR3 coding DNA: TGTGCCAGCAGTCCAGGTTCCGTAACTTACGAGCAGTACTTC. Translating gives CASSPGSVTYEQYF.

The J gene is TRBJ2-7, the V gene TRBV7-8, with 7 bases identical to TRBD2. CDR3 length equals 16 residues. Germline V gene data show CDR1 as SGHVS and CDR2 as FQNEAQ. J gave up 0 bases and V 2 bases, and 7 bases lay outside the gene matches. The CDR3 DNA reads as TGTGCCAGCAGCTTACTGGCTAGCGGTCCCTCCTACGAGCAGTACTTC. As protein: CASSLLASGPSYEQYF.

V usage is TRBV4-1 and J usage is TRBJ2-7; 9 bases line up with TRBD1. The CDR3 is made up of 14 amino acids. Trimming at V came to 2 bases and at J to 6 bases, leaving 5 bases not matched to a gene. CDR1 is MGHRA and CDR2 is YSYEKL in the germline V gene. The CDR3 reads CASSQTGQGSEQYF. CDR3 DNA: TGCGCCAGCAGCCAAACTGGACAGGGGAGCGAGCAGTACTTC.

The chain has TRBV4-2 and TRBJ1-1, with TRBD1 matching over 7 bases. From germline, CDR1 is LGHNA and CDR2 YNFKEQ. With 4 bases clipped from V and 11 bases from J, the junction kept 7 bases outside the gene matches. The CDR3 is made up of 12 amino acids. The CDR3 coding sequence is TGTGCCAGCAGCCCTCTAGACAGGGCTGCTTTCTTT. Residues: CASSPLDRAAFF.

This chain uses TRBV29-1 with TRBJ2-1; tentative D call: TRBD1 (6 bases). Germline CDR1 and CDR2: SQVTM and ANQGSEA. This CDR3 comprises 12 residues. Trimming shortened V by 7 bases and J by 10 bases, and 17 bases separated the two germline ends. In nucleotides, the CDR3 is TGCAGCGCCCGGGACGCAACAGGGGAGCAGTTCTTC. This translates into CSARDATGEQFF.

This rearrangement joins TRBV4-1 to TRBJ1-1, with a tentative D call TRBD1 (5 bases). Germline V gene data show CDR1 as MGHRA and CDR2 as YSYEKL. V gave up 0 bases and J gave up 9 bases, with 8 bases separating them. This CDR3 is 12 amino acids long. DNA of the CDR3: TGCGCCAGCAGCCAAGAGGGGGGACAAGCTTTCTTT. This codes for CASSQEGGQAFF.

This chain connects TRBV6-5 to TRBJ2-7, with TRBD1 as a possible D gene (5 bases). Deletions cut 2 bases from V and 3 bases from J, with 11 bases between. The CDR3 consists of 14 residues. The V gene's germline CDR1 is MNHEY and CDR2 SVGAGI. The CDR3: CASSYDRELYEQYF. The CDR3 nucleotides are TGTGCCAGCAGTTACGACAGAGAACTCTACGAGCAGTACTTC.

The V call is TRBV5-8, the J call TRBJ2-2; TRBD1 matches 9 bases. This CDR3 spans 16 amino acids. With 7 bases clipped from V and 1 base from J, the junction kept 8 bases outside the gene matches. The germline V gene encodes CDR1 SGHTS and CDR2 YDEGEE. Here the CDR3 DNA reads TGTGCCAGCGGCGGGACAGGGTACGAGAACACCGGGGAGCTGTTTTTT. Its protein product is CASGGTGYENTGELFF. The full variable domain, in which reference TRBV5-8 and TRBJ2-2 provide the parts outside the CDR3, is EAGVTQSPTHLIKTRGQQATLRCSPISGHTSVYWYQQALGLGLQFLLWYDEGEERNRGNFPPRFSGRQFPNYSSELNVNALELEDSALYLCASGGTGYENTGELFFGEGSRLTVL.